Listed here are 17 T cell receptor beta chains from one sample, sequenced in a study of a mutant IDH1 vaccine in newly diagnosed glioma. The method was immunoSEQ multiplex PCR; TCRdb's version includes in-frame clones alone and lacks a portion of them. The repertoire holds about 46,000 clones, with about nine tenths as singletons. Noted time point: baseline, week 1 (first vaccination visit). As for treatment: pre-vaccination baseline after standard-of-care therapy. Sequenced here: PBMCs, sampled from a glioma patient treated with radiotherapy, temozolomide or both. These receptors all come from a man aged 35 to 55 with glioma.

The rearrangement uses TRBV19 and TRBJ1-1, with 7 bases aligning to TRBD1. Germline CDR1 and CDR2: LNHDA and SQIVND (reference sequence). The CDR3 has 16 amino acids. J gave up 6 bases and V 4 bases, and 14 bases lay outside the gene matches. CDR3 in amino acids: CASSKYTNRGIAEAFF. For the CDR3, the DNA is TGTGCCAGTAGTAAATACACAAACAGGGGAATCGCTGAAGCTTTCTTT.

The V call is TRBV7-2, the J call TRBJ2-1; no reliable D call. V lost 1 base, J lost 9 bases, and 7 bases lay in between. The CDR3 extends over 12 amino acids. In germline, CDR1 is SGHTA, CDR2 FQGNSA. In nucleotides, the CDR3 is TGTGCCAGCAGCTTAGAGAGAAGTGAGCAGTTCTTC. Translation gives CASSLERSEQFF.

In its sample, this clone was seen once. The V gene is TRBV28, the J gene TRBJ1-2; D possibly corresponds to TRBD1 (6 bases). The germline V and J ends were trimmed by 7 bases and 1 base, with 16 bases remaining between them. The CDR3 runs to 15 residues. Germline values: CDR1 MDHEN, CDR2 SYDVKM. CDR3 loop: CASTGELWVNYGYTF. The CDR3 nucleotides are TGTGCCAGCACAGGGGAACTTTGGGTTAACTATGGCTACACCTTC.

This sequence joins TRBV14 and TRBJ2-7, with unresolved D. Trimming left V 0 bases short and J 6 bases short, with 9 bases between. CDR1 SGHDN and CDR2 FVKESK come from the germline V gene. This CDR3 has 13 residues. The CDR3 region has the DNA TGTGCCAGCAGCCAAGATCTTCTCCGCGAGCAGTACTTC. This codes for CASSQDLLREQYF.

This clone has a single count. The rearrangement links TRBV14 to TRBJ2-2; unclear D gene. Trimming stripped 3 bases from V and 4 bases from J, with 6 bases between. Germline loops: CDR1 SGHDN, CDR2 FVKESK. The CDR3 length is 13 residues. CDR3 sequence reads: CASSQYPTGELFF. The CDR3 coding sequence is TGTGCCAGCAGCCAGTACCCCACCGGGGAGCTGTTTTTT.

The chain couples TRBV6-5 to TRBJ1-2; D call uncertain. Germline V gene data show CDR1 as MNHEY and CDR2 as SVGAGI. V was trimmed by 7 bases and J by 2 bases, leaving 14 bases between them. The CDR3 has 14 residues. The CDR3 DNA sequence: TGTGCCAGCAAATTCGGGGAGGGCAACTATGGCTACACCTTC. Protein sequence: CASKFGEGNYGYTF.

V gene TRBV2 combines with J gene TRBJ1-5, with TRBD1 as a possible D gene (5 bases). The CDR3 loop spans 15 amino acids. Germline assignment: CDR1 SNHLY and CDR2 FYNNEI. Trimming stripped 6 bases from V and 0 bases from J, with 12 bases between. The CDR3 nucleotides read TGTGCCAGCAGAGCGACGGGGGTTAGCAATCAGCCCCAGCATTTT. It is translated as CASRATGVSNQPQHF.

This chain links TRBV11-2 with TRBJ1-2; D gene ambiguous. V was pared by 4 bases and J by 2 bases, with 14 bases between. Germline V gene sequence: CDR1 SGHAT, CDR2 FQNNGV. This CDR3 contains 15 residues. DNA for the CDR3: TGTGCCAGCAGCTCGGACTCGTCGACAAACTATGGCTACACCTTC. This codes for CASSSDSSTNYGYTF.

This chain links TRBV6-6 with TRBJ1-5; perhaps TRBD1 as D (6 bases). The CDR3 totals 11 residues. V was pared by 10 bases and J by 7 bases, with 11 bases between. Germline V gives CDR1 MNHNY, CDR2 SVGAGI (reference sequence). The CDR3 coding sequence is TGTGCCACCGAGGGGGGCCAGCCCCAGCATTTT. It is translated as CATEGGQPQHF.

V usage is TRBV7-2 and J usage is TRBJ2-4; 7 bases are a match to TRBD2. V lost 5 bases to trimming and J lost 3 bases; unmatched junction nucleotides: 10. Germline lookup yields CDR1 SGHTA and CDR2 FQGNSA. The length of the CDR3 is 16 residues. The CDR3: CASSIRGEVGKNIQYF. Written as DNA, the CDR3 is TGTGCCAGCAGCATCCGGGGGGAGGTGGGCAAAAACATTCAGTACTTC.

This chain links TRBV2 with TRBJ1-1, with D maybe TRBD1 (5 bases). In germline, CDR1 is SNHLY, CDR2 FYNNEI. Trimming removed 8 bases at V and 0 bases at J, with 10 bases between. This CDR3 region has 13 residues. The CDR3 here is CASGKQVNTEAFF. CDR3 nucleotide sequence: TGTGCCAGCGGAAAACAGGTGAACACTGAAGCTTTCTTT.

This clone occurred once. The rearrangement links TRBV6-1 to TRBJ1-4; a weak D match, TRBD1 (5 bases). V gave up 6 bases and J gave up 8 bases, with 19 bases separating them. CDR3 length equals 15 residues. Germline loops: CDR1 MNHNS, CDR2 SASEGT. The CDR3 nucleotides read TGTGCCAGCAGGACCCCAGGGCCGCGCGGGGAAAAACTGTTTTTT. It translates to CASRTPGPRGEKLFF.

CDR3 sequence (DNA): TGTGCCAGCAGCTTGCTTCCAGCGGCCCCGGAGCAGTACTTC. This translates into CASSLLPAAPEQYF. This chain uses TRBV5-6 with TRBJ2-7, with D maybe TRBD2 (5 bases). Germline CDR1 is SGHDT and CDR2 is YYEEEE. The CDR3 spans 14 residues. Between the trimmed V and J ends, which lost 1 base and 7 bases, there was a span of 15 bases.

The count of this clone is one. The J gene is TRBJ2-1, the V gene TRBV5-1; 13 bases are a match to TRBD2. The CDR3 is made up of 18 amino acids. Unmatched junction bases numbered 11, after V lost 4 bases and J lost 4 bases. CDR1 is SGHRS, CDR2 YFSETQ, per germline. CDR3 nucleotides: TGCGCCAGCAGCCACGACCGGACTAGCGGGAGTAGTTACAATGAGCAGTTCTTC. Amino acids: CASSHDRTSGSSYNEQFF.

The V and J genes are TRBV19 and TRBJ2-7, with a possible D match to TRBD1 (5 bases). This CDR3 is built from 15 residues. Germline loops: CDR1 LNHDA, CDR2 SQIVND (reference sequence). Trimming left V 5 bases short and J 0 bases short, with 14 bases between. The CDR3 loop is CASSPRPDSSYEQYF. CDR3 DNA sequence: TGTGCCAGTAGTCCCAGGCCAGACAGCTCCTACGAGCAGTACTTC.

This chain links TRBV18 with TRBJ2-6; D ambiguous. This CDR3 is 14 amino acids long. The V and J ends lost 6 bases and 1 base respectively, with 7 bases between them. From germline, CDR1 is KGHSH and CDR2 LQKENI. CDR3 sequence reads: CASSEDSGANVLTF. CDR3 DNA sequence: TGTGCCAGCTCCGAGGATTCTGGGGCCAACGTCCTGACTTTC. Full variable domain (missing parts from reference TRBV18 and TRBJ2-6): NAGVMQNPRHLVRRRGQEARLRCSPMKGHSHVYWYRQLPEEGLKFMVYLQKENIIDESGMPKERFSAEFPKEGPSILRIQQVVRGDSAAYFCASSEDSGANVLTFGAGSRLTVL.

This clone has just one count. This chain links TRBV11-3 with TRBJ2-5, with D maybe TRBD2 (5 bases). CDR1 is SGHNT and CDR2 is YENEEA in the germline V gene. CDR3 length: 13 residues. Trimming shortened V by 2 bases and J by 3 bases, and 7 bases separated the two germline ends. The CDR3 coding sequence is TGTGCCAGCAGCTTACAAGCGGAAGAGACCCAGTACTTC. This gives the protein CASSLQAEETQYF. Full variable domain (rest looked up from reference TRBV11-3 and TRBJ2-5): EAGVVQSPRYKIIEKKQPVAFWCNPISGHNTLYWYLQNLGQGPELLIRYENEEAVDDSQLPKDRFSAERLKGVDSTLKIQPAELGDSAVYLCASSLQAEETQYFGPGTRLLVL.